Below, 10 T cell receptor beta chains from the same sample are listed, as sequenced in a study of CD8 T cells in Susac syndrome. The RNA input was roughly 0.45 to 1 ug, and it was reverse transcribed with random hexamers. TCRdb used MiXCR to reprocess the immunoSEQ multiplex PCR reads, holding one entry per CDR3 protein. The sample yields 70,000 to 100,000 distinct CDR3 sequences, 95% to 96% seen once. Sequenced: CD8+ T cells from PBMCs. These receptors originate from a human donor with Susac syndrome.

The chain is built from TRBV30 and TRBJ2-7; 8 bases line up with TRBD1. Germline V CDR1 and CDR2: GTSNPN, SVGIG (reference sequence). With V trimmed by 4 bases and J by 2 bases, 7 bases remained unmatched. This CDR3 comprises 14 residues. The CDR3 spells CAWTRDRGPYEQYF. CDR3 nucleotide sequence: TGTGCCTGGACCCGTGACAGGGGCCCCTACGAGCAGTACTTC. The entire variable domain, with the rest obtained from reference TRBV30 and TRBJ2-7, is as follows: SQTIHQWPATLVQPVGSPLSLECTVEGTSNPNLYWYRQAAGRGLQLLFYSVGIGQISSEVPQNLSASRPQDRQFILSSKKLLLSDSGFYLCAWTRDRGPYEQYFGPGTRLTVT.

The chain has TRBV20-1 and TRBJ2-7; TRBD1 aligns across 7 bases. Germline CDR1 DFQATT, CDR2 SNEGSKA (reference sequence). The CDR3 contains 13 residues. Trimming removed 6 bases from V and 2 bases from J; junction bases left unmatched: 7. CDR3 sequence: CSAVTGQAYEQYF. Written as DNA, the CDR3 is TGCAGTGCCGTGACAGGACAGGCCTACGAGCAGTACTTC.

The V gene is TRBV27, the J gene TRBJ1-2, with D perhaps TRBD1 (5 bases). The V and J ends lost 4 bases and 4 bases respectively, with 16 bases between them. Germline lookup yields CDR1 MNHEY and CDR2 SMNVEV (reference sequence). The CDR3 length is 15 residues. Here the CDR3 DNA reads TGTGCCAGCAGTTCTCTCGCGACAGACAGCTATGGCTACACCTTC. Amino acid sequence: CASSSLATDSYGYTF.

This rearrangement joins TRBV27 to TRBJ2-2; no clear D gene. The CDR3 runs 15 residues. Trimming pared 8 bases from V and 4 bases from J, leaving 17 bases between. CDR1 is MNHEY, CDR2 SMNVEV, per germline (reference sequence). CDR3 protein: CASGPGPIRTGELFF. The CDR3 region has the DNA TGTGCCAGCGGGCCGGGTCCGATCCGCACCGGGGAGCTGTTTTTT.

The rearrangement links TRBV20-1 to TRBJ2-7, with D tentatively TRBD1 (6 bases). V dropped 1 base and J dropped 2 bases, with 12 bases sitting between them. Germline CDR1 DFQATT, CDR2 SNEGSKA (reference sequence). The CDR3 runs 14 residues. CDR3 residues: CSARAHRAAYEQYF. CDR3 nucleotides: TGCAGTGCTAGAGCCCACAGGGCGGCCTACGAGCAGTACTTC.

The rearrangement links TRBV29-1 to TRBJ1-2; maybe TRBD1 (5 bases). Germline V lookup: CDR1 SQVTM, CDR2 ANQGSEA. This CDR3 spans 15 amino acids. Trimming left V 0 bases short and J 0 bases short, with 11 bases between. CDR3 amino acids: CSVEDPTTANYGYTF. The CDR3 DNA is TGCAGCGTTGAAGATCCGACGACAGCTAACTATGGCTACACCTTC.

This chain joins TRBV7-2 and TRBJ1-2; possible D gene TRBD1, 6 bases. CDR1 and CDR2 from the germline V gene are SGHTA and FQGNSA. The CDR3 runs 11 residues. Trimming took 5 bases from V and 8 from J, leaving 9 bases between them. CDR3 DNA sequence: TGTGCCAGCAGCAGCAGGGGAGGCTACACCTTC. It encodes CASSSRGGYTF.

CDR3 in DNA: TGTGCCAGCAGTGCCTCAGGGGCCTCCCCCTATGGCTACACCTTC. It translates to CASSASGASPYGYTF. The chain couples TRBV6-5 to TRBJ1-2; a possible D gene is TRBD1 (6 bases). This CDR3 is built from 15 residues. The germline V gene has CDR1 MNHEY and CDR2 SVGAGI. With 5 bases removed from V and 4 bases from J, the gap between germline ends came to 17 bases.

The rearrangement joins TRBV6-5 to TRBJ2-7; 8 bases agree with TRBD2. CDR1 and CDR2 (germline): MNHEY, SVGAGI. The V and J ends lost 2 bases and 6 bases, in that order; junction bases with no gene match: 3. The CDR3 is made up of 13 amino acids. CDR3 protein: CASSYREGSEQYF. The CDR3 region has the DNA TGTGCCAGCAGTTACCGGGAGGGGAGCGAGCAGTACTTC.

The chain employs TRBV6-2 or TRBV6-3 and TRBJ1-2; 7 nucleotides line up with TRBD1. Germline trimming cut 6 bases from V and 2 bases from J; bases unmatched to any gene: 9. Germline CDR1 is MNHEY and CDR2 is SVGEGT. The CDR3 is made up of 15 amino acids. The CDR3 loop reads CASRLPGQTNYGYTF. CDR3 DNA: TGTGCCAGCAGATTACCGGGACAGACCAACTATGGCTACACCTTC.